A selection of T cell receptor beta chains follows, all from one sample in a study of blood T cells in healthy people across ages. TCRdb passed the 5' RACE reads through MiXCR, listing each CDR3 protein once. Among about 1.8 million distinct CDR3 sequences listed, roughly 49% were seen once. Material for sequencing was blood. These receptor sequences come from a woman in her 40s in good health. CDR3s include the opening cysteine and the closing phenylalanine or tryptophan. Clone size is not always given. Where it is, it says once, few, many or a class for expanded clones.

TRBV5-6,once,CASIFGTGRQETQYF
TRBV7-3,once,CASSLMGGVGTGELFF
TRBV29-1,few,CSVEDRGHDYGYTF
TRBV6-2/TRBV6-3,few,CASSYELNYGYTF
TRBV4-2,-,CASSHKTGGAGTQYF
TRBV24-1,-,CATSERSTDTQYF
TRBV6-5,-,CASKQPGQGAGEQYF
TRBV7-2,few,CASSLVGGGEYGYTF
TRBV20-1,-,CSARDRGYNYGYTF
TRBV29-1,few,CSVATGGDRYEQYF
TRBV10-3,-,CAISEGGGFETQYF
TRBV27,-,CASSSWLAGAQDTQYF
TRBV20-1,few,CSARAGQGEDTQYF
TRBV2,-,CASRDRQGLETQYF
TRBV7-9,-,CASSLGQNLNIQYF
TRBV18,-,CASSPYDSGGGANEQFF
TRBV7-8,-,CASSLFQTDSYEQYF
TRBV20-1,-,CSLRGITDTQYF
TRBV7-2,-,CTSSLSSGPDTQYF
TRBV5-1,-,CASSAVRQSSYNEQFF
TRBV29-1,-,CSAGQGVQETQYF
TRBV10-2,-,CASSEATSGTDTQYF
TRBV7-2,few,CASSSDFRQGAFDGYTF
TRBV4-3,-,CASSQTRNTGELFF
TRBV28,once,CASSLSPAGAEAFF
TRBV6-2/TRBV6-3,once,CASNPTPGVDNEQFF
TRBV5-5,few,CASSLPGTGPYEQYF
TRBV24-1,few,CATSDAADGHYGYTF
TRBV6-2/TRBV6-3,-,CASTGQGIPLGTQYF
TRBV6-2/TRBV6-3,-,CASKPRVPSGANVLTF
TRBV6-2/TRBV6-3,-,CASSKTDNYGYTF
TRBV4-2,few,CASSQGLAGARTDTQYF
TRBV28,-,CASSLEGRNTEAFF
TRBV5-1,once,CASSFGSGSVPQEKLFF
TRBV12-3/TRBV12-4,few,CASSSGTGYSNQPQHF
TRBV5-5,few,CASSADYVDETQYF
TRBV7-2,-,CASSLGPGTSYEQYF
TRBV18,-,CASSPRMWETQYF
TRBV12-3/TRBV12-4,few,CASSLMGSTIHEQYF
TRBV7-2,-,CASSFTGPSYNEQFF
TRBV12-3/TRBV12-4,few,CASSLRGGDRAYEQYF
TRBV12-3/TRBV12-4,-,CAVKGIQETQYF
TRBV20-1,-,CSAPRTGTMNTEAFF
TRBV5-1,-,CASSVQGAVYEQYF
TRBV20-1,-,CSAAGGRSYEQYF
TRBV4-3,-,CASSHLSGTANNEQFF
TRBV5-1,-,CASSLVGDISGNTIYF
TRBV10-1,few,CASSGRTGEYYEQYF
TRBV27,-,CASSLNPDIEKLFF